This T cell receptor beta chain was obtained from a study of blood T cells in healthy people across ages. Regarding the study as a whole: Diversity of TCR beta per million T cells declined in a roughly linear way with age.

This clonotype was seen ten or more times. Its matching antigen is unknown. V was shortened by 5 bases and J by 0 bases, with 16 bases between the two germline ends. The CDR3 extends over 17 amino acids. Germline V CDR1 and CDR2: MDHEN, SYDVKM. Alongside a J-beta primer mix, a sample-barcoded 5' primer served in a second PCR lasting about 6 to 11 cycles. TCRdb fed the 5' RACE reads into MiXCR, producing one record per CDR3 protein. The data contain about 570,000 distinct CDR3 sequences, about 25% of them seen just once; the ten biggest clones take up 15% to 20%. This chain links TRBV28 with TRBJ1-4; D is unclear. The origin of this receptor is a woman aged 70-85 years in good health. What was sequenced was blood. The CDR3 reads CASSLQPRQATNEKLFF. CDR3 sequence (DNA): TGTGCCAGCAGTCTACAGCCCCGGCAGGCAACTAATGAAAAACTGTTTTTT.